This T cell receptor (beta chain) emerged from a study of Ad26.COV2.S vaccination and SARS-CoV-2 variants. Repertoires were generated with immunoSEQ multiplex PCR, while TCRdb's copy carries only in-frame clones and drops some. The data contain 300,000 to 400,000 clones, around 89% of them singletons. Treatment denoted: some 20 received Ad26.COV2.S at low or high dose, single or two shots; 5 received placebo; per-sample allocation not given. The samples were gathered on day 63 after the first injection of vaccine or placebo. Wuhan-strain spike was delivered by a replication-incompetent Ad26 vector. The sample consisted of peripheral blood, taken in a trial of Ad26.COV2.S vaccine versus placebo. The receptor was isolated from a person between 18 and 59 years old who received the Ad26.COV2.S COVID-19 vaccine or a placebo.

CDR3 loop: CATSRGHQSYEQYF. As DNA, the CDR3 is TGTGCCACCAGCAGGGGACACCAATCCTACGAGCAGTACTTC. The genes are TRBV15 and TRBJ2-7; TRBD1 might be the D (6 bases). The CDR3 runs 14 residues. Trimming took 3 bases from V and 1 from J, leaving 10 bases between them. Germline loops: CDR1 LNHNV, CDR2 YYDKDF (reference sequence).